This TCR beta chain was observed in a study of chemoradiotherapy in HPV16-positive cancers. Sequencing was performed with immunoSEQ multiplex PCR; in TCRdb, only in-frame clones are kept and a portion is missing. The data contain over 10,000 clones, less than 90% of them singletons. The CDR3 loop spans 16 amino acids. Germline-derived CDR1 and CDR2 are MNHNS and SASEGT. V was pared by 3 bases and J by 8 bases, with 11 bases of the junction left unmatched. This clonotype originated in a human donor with HPV-associated anogenital cancer. The starting material was blood, obtained from a patient who underwent chemoradiotherapy. The rearrangement uses TRBV6-1 and TRBJ2-1; 9 positions agree with TRBD2. This chain's CDR3 is CASSDGGLATFDEQFF. The CDR3, as DNA: TGTGCCAGCAGTGATGGCGGACTAGCGACGTTCGATGAGCAGTTCTTC.